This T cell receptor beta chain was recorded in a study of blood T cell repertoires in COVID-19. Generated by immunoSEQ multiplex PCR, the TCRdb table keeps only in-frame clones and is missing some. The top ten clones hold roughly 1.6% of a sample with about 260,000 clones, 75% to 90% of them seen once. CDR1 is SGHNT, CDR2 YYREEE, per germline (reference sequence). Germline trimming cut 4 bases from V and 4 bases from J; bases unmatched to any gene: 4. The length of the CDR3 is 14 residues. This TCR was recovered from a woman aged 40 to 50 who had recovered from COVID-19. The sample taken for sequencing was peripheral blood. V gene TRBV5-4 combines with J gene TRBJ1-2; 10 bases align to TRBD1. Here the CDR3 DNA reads TGTGCCAGCAGCGCCAGACAGGGGGCCTATGGCTACACCTTC. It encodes CASSARQGAYGYTF.